The clone carrying this T cell receptor (beta chain) showed up just once. Trimming shortened V by 2 bases and J by 4 bases, and 6 bases separated the two germline ends. This CDR3 comprises 13 residues. Germline CDR1 is SNHLY and CDR2 is FYNNEI. Generated by immunoSEQ multiplex PCR, the TCRdb table keeps only in-frame clones and is missing some. The data contain some 2,000,000 clones, 85% to 95% of them singletons. The source of the sample is a study of shared clonotypes between healthy human individuals. This receptor was obtained from a man between 18 and 35 years old in good health. V gene TRBV2 combines with J gene TRBJ2-1, with unresolved D. The sequencing sample was made of naive CD4+ T cells sorted from blood. Subset reported: CD45RA+ positively selected. CDR3 amino acids: CASSEQQYNEQFF. The CDR3, as DNA: TGTGCCAGCAGTGAACAACAGTACAATGAGCAGTTCTTC.